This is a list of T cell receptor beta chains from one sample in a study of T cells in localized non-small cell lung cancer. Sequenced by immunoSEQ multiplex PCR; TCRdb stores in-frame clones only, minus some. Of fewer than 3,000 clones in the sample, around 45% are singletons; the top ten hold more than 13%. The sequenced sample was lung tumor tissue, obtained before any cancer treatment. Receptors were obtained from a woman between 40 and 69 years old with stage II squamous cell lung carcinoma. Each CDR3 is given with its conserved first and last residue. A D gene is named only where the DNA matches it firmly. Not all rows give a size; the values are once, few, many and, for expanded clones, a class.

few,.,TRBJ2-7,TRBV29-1,TGCAGCGTTGAAGCCCCCGGGACAATCGGCTACGAGCAGTACTTC,CSVEAPGTIGYEQYF
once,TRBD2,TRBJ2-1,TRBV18,TGTGCCAGCTCACCACCGGCTAGCGGGACCAATGAGCAGTTCTTC,CASSPPASGTNEQFF
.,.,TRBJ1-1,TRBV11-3,TGTGCCAGCAGCTTCTTTCCCCCACGGCACACTGAAGCTTTCTTT,CASSFFPPRHTEAFF
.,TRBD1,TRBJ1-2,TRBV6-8,TGTGCCAGCAGTTACTCGAGGAGGGACAGCCATTTCCTATATGGCTACACCTTC,CASSYSRRDSHFLYGYTF
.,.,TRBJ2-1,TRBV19,TGTGCCAGTAGTCTCCTCCAGGGGACCCGTAGTGAGCAGTTCTTC,CASSLLQGTRSEQFF
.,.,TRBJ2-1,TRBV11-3,TGTGCCAGCAGCCGCCCCGGGAGCAGGGGGAATGAGCAGTTCTTC,CASSRPGSRGNEQFF
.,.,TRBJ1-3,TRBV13,TGTGCCAGCAGCTTAGGGAGTAATAGAAACACCATATATTTT,CASSLGSNRNTIYF
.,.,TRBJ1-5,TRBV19,TGTGCCAGTAGTAAGGGCACAGGGTTTTATCAGCCCCAGCATTTT,CASSKGTGFYQPQHF
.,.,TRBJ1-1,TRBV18,TGTGCCAGCTCACCGAACGGGGACACTGAAGCTTTCTTT,CASSPNGDTEAFF
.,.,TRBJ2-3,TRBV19,TGTGCCAGTAGTATGACTCTAACTAGCACAGATACGCAGTATTTT,CASSMTLTSTDTQYF
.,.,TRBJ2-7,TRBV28,TGTGCCAGCAGTTTAGGGGGGTCGTCCTACGAGCAGTACTTC,CASSLGGSSYEQYF
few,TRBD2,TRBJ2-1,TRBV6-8,TGTGCCAGCCGGCGGGAGGGCTACAATGAGCAGTTCTTC,CASRREGYNEQFF
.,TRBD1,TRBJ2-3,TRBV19,TGTGCCAGTAGTTCGGGACAGGGTCCTGGCACAGATACGCAGTATTTT,CASSSGQGPGTDTQYF
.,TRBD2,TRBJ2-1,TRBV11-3,TGTGCCAGCAGCTACCTCAGGGGAGCGGGAGACAATGAGCAGTTCTTC,CASSYLRGAGDNEQFF
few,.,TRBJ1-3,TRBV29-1,TGCAGCGTTGTTGAGGAATCTGGAAACACCATATATTTT,CSVVEESGNTIYF
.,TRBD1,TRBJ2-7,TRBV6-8,TGTGCCAGCGTGGAGACAGGGGGCTACGAGCAGTACTTC,CASVETGGYEQYF
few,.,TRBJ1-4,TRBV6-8,TGTGCCAGCAGTTACACACAGGGAGGCGAAAAACTGTTTTTT,CASSYTQGGEKLFF